One and the same sample provided the 16 T cell receptor beta chains below, sequenced in a study of molecular identifiers for immune sequencing clone quantification. Using its own MiXCR run on the PCR reads, TCRdb lists one record per CDR3 protein. Among 460,000 or so distinct CDR3 sequences listed, over 20% were seen once. Sequenced input: naive CD8+ T cells from blood, with Jurkat cell RNA spiked in. As to subset: FACS-sorted CD8+CD4-CCR7+CD45RA+ naive T cells. Receptors originate from a human donor in good health. Some libraries in this study had Jurkat cell RNA spiked in.

The chain carries TRBV19 and TRBJ2-5; TRBD2 is a possible D gene (5 bases). Germline V gives CDR1 LNHDA, CDR2 SQIVND (reference sequence). With 5 bases removed from V and 1 base from J, the gap between germline ends came to 14 bases. The length of the CDR3 is 15 residues. CDR3 bases: TGTGCCAGTAGTCCGGAGGACGGCTCCCAAGAGACCCAGTACTTC. Its protein is CASSPEDGSQETQYF.

The chain links TRBV5-4 to TRBJ2-2, with no clear D. CDR1 is SGHNT, CDR2 YYREEE, per germline (reference sequence). The CDR3 sequence is 12 residues long. V lost 6 bases and J lost 1, with 4 bases in between. The CDR3 DNA follows: TGTGCCAGCAACCAGAACACCGGGGAGCTGTTTTTT. Its protein is CASNQNTGELFF.

The table lists this clonotype with many counts. The chain joins TRBV7-8 to TRBJ2-7; possible D gene TRBD2, 5 bases. Germline V gene lookup returns CDR1 SGHVS and CDR2 FQNEAQ. Trimming pared 0 bases from V and 6 bases from J, leaving 12 bases between. The length of the CDR3 is 14 residues. The CDR3 spells CASSLATPGGEQYF. For the CDR3, the DNA is TGTGCCAGCAGCTTAGCGACCCCCGGAGGCGAGCAGTACTTC.

The rearrangement links TRBV12-3 or TRBV12-4 to TRBJ2-3; TRBD2 matches at 7 bases. This CDR3 spans 18 amino acids. J was trimmed by 2 bases and V by 7 bases; bases with no gene match: 18. This chain's CDR3 is CASNPWRGVKRDTDTQYF. CDR3 DNA sequence: TGTGCCAGCAATCCCTGGAGGGGTGTAAAGCGGGACACAGATACGCAGTATTTT.

This clonotype was counted ten times or more. This rearrangement joins TRBV4-2 to TRBJ1-5; D may be TRBD1 (5 bases). Trimming removed 0 bases at V and 3 bases at J, with 9 bases between. The germline V gene encodes CDR1 LGHNA and CDR2 YNFKEQ. The CDR3 length is 15 residues. The CDR3, as DNA: TGTGCCAGCAGCCAAGATCAGGGTCCCAATCAGCCCCAGCATTTT. It codes for CASSQDQGPNQPQHF.

This clonotype was observed a few times. The V gene is TRBV7-9, the J gene TRBJ1-4, with D possibly being TRBD1 (5 bases). Trimming cost V 5 bases and J 4 bases, with 11 bases left between them. Per germline, CDR1 SEHNR and CDR2 FQNEAQ (reference sequence). This CDR3 contains 14 residues. CDR3 protein: CASSPDRNNEKLFF. As DNA, the CDR3 is TGTGCCAGCAGCCCCGACAGAAATAATGAAAAACTGTTTTTT.

At least ten counts were recorded for this clonotype. V gene TRBV15 combines with J gene TRBJ2-1, with 8 bases fitting TRBD2. J gave up 14 bases and V 7 bases, and 16 bases lay outside the gene matches. Germline V lookup: CDR1 LNHNV, CDR2 YYDKDF (reference sequence). This CDR3 has 14 amino acids. CDR3: CATKGGYDGRAKFF. DNA for the CDR3: TGTGCCACCAAAGGAGGCTATGACGGGAGGGCCAAGTTCTTC.

V usage is TRBV30 and J usage is TRBJ2-1; D not resolved. CDR3 length: 13 residues. V shed 2 bases and J shed 6 bases, with 11 bases lying between them. CDR1 is GTSNPN and CDR2 is SVGIG in the germline V gene (reference sequence). CDR3 sequence reads: CAWSFDRGNEQFF. The CDR3 DNA reads as TGTGCCTGGAGTTTCGACCGAGGCAATGAGCAGTTCTTC.

The J gene is TRBJ1-3, the V gene TRBV9, with 8 bases identical to TRBD1. Germline CDR1 reads SGDLS; CDR2 reads YYNGEE. The CDR3 runs to 18 residues. With 3 bases clipped from V and 4 bases from J, the junction kept 15 bases outside the gene matches. CDR3 sequence reads: CASSARFSGTGGGNTIYF. The CDR3 coding sequence is TGTGCCAGCAGCGCCCGATTCTCCGGGACAGGAGGGGGAAACACCATATATTTT.

In this sample, this clonotype turned up many times. The chain is built from TRBV6-5 and TRBJ2-7; possible D gene TRBD1, 5 bases. Germline CDR1 and CDR2: MNHEY and SVGAGI. V lost 2 bases and J 1 base, leaving 12 bases between the germline ends. The CDR3 spans 15 residues. CDR3 residues: CASSYGQGLSYEQYF. DNA for the CDR3: TGTGCCAGCAGTTACGGCCAGGGTTTATCCTACGAGCAGTACTTC.

Regarding this clonotype: At one end, the junction sequence differs from germline, possibly due to a read error. This chain joins TRBV12-3 or TRBV12-4 and TRBJ2-1, with 14 bases matching TRBD2. The CDR3 contains 16 residues. CDR3 coding DNA: TGTGCCAGCAGTCGAAACCCGGGACTAGCGGGAGAGAGTTCCGTCTTC. Protein: CASSRNPGLAGESSVF.

The rearrangement links TRBV27 to TRBJ2-7; D is unresolved. CDR1 is MNHEY, CDR2 SMNVEV, per germline (reference sequence). The V end lost 11 bases, the J end lost 4 bases, and 18 bases lay between the germline ends. The CDR3 consists of 13 residues. CDR3 sequence reads: CASAERFGYEQYF. CDR3 nucleotides: TGTGCCTCAGCAGAAAGGTTCGGATACGAGCAGTACTTC.

In its sample, this clonotype was seen many times. The J gene is TRBJ2-3, the V gene TRBV5-1; 8 bases are shared with TRBD2. Per the germline V gene, CDR1 is SGHRS and CDR2 is YFSETQ. CDR3 length equals 16 residues. V dropped 2 bases and J dropped 2; count of bases not matched to a gene: 7. In DNA, the CDR3 is TGCGCCAGCAGCTTTTCCGCTAGCGGGTTCACAGATACGCAGTATTTT. Translation: CASSFSASGFTDTQYF. The full variable domain, with the rest looked up from reference TRBV5-1 and TRBJ2-3, is KAGVTQTPRYLIKTRGQQVTLSCSPISGHRSVSWYQQTPGQGLQFLFEYFSETQRNKGNFPGRFSGRQFSNSRSEMNVSTLELGDSALYLCASSFSASGFTDTQYFGPGTRLTVL.

The chain joins TRBV20-1 to TRBJ2-7; 7 bases are shared with TRBD2. The CDR3 spans 14 residues. Trimming removed 7 bases from V and 2 bases from J; junction bases left unmatched: 11. The V gene's germline CDR1 is DFQATT and CDR2 SNEGSKA (reference sequence). CDR3 loop: CSVPHSTSTYEQYF. The CDR3, as DNA: TGCAGTGTCCCACACTCGACTAGCACCTACGAGCAGTACTTC.

This clonotype showed up just a few times. The chain combines TRBV24-1 with TRBJ2-2, with D hard to call. V was clipped by 2 bases and J by 1 base, with 4 bases between them. This CDR3 region has 14 residues. Germline-derived CDR1 and CDR2 are KGHDR and SFDVKD. The CDR3, as DNA: TGTGCCACCAGTGATTCTGGGAACACCGGGGAGCTGTTTTTT. Protein product: CATSDSGNTGELFF.

The chain is built from TRBV13 and TRBJ2-1; TRBD2 might be the D (6 bases). V lost 2 bases and J lost 6, with 17 bases in between. CDR1 PRHDT and CDR2 FYEKMQ come from the germline V gene (reference sequence). The CDR3 is made up of 16 amino acids. The CDR3 nucleotides are TGTGCCAGCAGCTTATCTTCCCCTAGCGCCGGCAATGAGCAGTTCTTC. It encodes CASSLSSPSAGNEQFF.